What follows are 6 T cell receptor beta chains derived from one specimen sequenced in a study of Tregs in tolerant kidney transplant recipients. Clones were read by immunoSEQ multiplex PCR, and TCRdb kept only the in-frame ones, dropping some. Of hundreds of thousands of clones listed, around 81% are singletons. Sequencing used CD4+ T cells from blood. The receptor set was obtained from a human donor in good health.

V usage is TRBV7-7 and J usage is TRBJ2-5, with 10 nucleotides matching TRBD2. CDR3 length: 17 residues. In germline, CDR1 is SSHAT, CDR2 FNYEAQ (reference sequence). Unmatched junction bases numbered 4, after V lost 0 bases and J lost 0 bases. The CDR3 region has the DNA TGTGCCAGCAGCTTAGCCCGGACTAGCGGAAACCAAGAGACCCAGTACTTC. Residues: CASSLARTSGNQETQYF. The full variable domain, with the rest looked up from reference TRBV7-7 and TRBJ2-5, is GAGVSQSPRYKVTKRGQDVTLRCDPISSHATLYWYQQALGQGPEFLTYFNYEAQPDKSGLPSDRFSAERPEGSISTLTIQRTEQRDSAMYRCASSLARTSGNQETQYFGPGTRLLVL.

The chain combines TRBV2 with TRBJ2-4; 10 positions match TRBD1. The CDR3 spans 15 residues. In germline, CDR1 is SNHLY, CDR2 FYNNEI. The J segment lost 8 bases and the V segment lost 8 bases, leaving 12 bases of the junction unmatched. The CDR3 coding sequence is TGTGCCAGCTCCTCTGACAGGGGGCCTTTGGACATTCAGTACTTC. It specifies CASSSDRGPLDIQYF.

The rearrangement links TRBV6-5 to TRBJ2-1, with 7 bases identical to TRBD2. The length of the CDR3 is 15 residues. Germline V gene data show CDR1 as MNHEY and CDR2 as SVGAGI. The V and J ends lost 2 bases and 5 bases, in that order; junction bases with no gene match: 6. Here the CDR3 DNA reads TGTGCCAGCAGTTACGGCAGGGAGGGTAACAATGAGCAGTTCTTC. As protein: CASSYGREGNNEQFF.

The V gene is TRBV21-1, the J gene TRBJ2-7; the listed D gene, TRBD1, was not tested against the DNA. TRBV21-1 is recorded as a pseudogene. This CDR3 spans 15 amino acids. This chain's CDR3 is CARLGTVSWSYEQYF. DNA of the CDR3: TGTGCCAGGCTTGGGACAGTTTCTTGGTCCTACGAGCAGTACTTC.

The rearrangement joins TRBV7-8 to TRBJ1-1, with 7 bases identical to TRBD1. Germline trimming cut 5 bases from V and 2 bases from J; bases unmatched to any gene: 8. CDR1 is SGHVS, CDR2 FQNEAQ, per germline. There are 15 residues in the CDR3. This CDR3 reads CASSPRDSYNTEAFF. CDR3 nucleotide sequence: TGTGCCAGCAGCCCCCGGGACAGTTACAACACTGAAGCTTTCTTT. The full variable domain, rest sourced from reference TRBV7-8 and TRBJ1-1, is GAGVSQSPRYKVAKRGQDVALRCDPISGHVSLFWYQQALGQGPEFLTYFQNEAQLDKSGLPSDRFFAERPEGSVSTLKIQRTQQEDSAVYLCASSPRDSYNTEAFFGQGTRLTVV.

V gene TRBV6-5 combines with J gene TRBJ1-2, with D maybe TRBD1 (5 bases). The germline V gene encodes CDR1 MNHEY and CDR2 SVGAGI. CDR3 length: 12 residues. V was shortened by 6 bases and J by 7 bases, with 12 bases between the two germline ends. The CDR3 DNA reads TGTGCCAGCAGAAGGGACCCGTCTGGCTACACCTTC. Translation: CASRRDPSGYTF.